These 28 T cell receptor beta chains were sequenced from one sample in a study of blood T cell repertoires in COVID-19. The assay was immunoSEQ multiplex PCR, and TCRdb's table has in-frame clones only and misses some. The sample holds 120,000 to 150,000 clones; roughly four fifths are singletons and the top ten take over 7.5%. The source material was peripheral blood. These receptors all stem from a woman older than 75 in a cohort sampled during active or convalescent COVID-19.

The chain joins TRBV5-6 to TRBJ1-1; perhaps TRBD1 as D (5 bases). The germline V and J ends were trimmed by 0 bases and 11 bases, with 17 bases remaining between them. Germline values: CDR1 SGHDT, CDR2 YYEEEE. This CDR3 has 14 amino acids. In nucleotides, the CDR3 is TGTGCCAGCAGCTTGGGACGGGGGGTGATTGACGCTTTCTTT. It yields the protein CASSLGRGVIDAFF.

V gene TRBV4-2 combines with J gene TRBJ2-3, with 9 bases aligning to TRBD2. The V gene's germline CDR1 is LGHNA and CDR2 YNFKEQ. The CDR3 is made up of 17 amino acids. V was pared by 3 bases and J by 5 bases, with 12 bases of the junction left unmatched. CDR3 DNA: TGTGCCAGCAGCCAGCTCCCCGGGACTAGCATTCAAGATACGCAGTATTTT. Translated: CASSQLPGTSIQDTQYF.

The chain links TRBV4-3 to TRBJ2-2; D might be TRBD2 (5 bases). Germline V gene sequence: CDR1 LGHNA, CDR2 YSLEER. V was trimmed by 0 bases and J by 5 bases, leaving 13 bases between them. The length of the CDR3 is 16 residues. This chain's CDR3 is CASSQDPRGWTGELFF. DNA of the CDR3: TGCGCCAGCAGCCAAGATCCGAGAGGGTGGACCGGGGAGCTGTTTTTT.

This chain links TRBV7-3 with TRBJ1-1, with D unclear. V was pared by 2 bases and J by 1 base, with 23 bases between. This CDR3 contains 19 residues. Germline V gene data show CDR1 as SGHTA and CDR2 as FQGTGA. The CDR3 DNA follows: TGTGCCAGCAGCTTATGGGCAATGACCTACGGACTTAAGAACACTGAAGCTTTCTTT. It translates to CASSLWAMTYGLKNTEAFF.

This clone has more than one count but fewer than ten. The CDR3 bases are TGTGCCAGCAGCTTCCTAGGGGATGAGCAGTACTTC. Translation: CASSFLGDEQYF. The rearrangement uses TRBV7-9 and TRBJ2-7; D perhaps matches TRBD1 (5 bases). Per the germline V gene, CDR1 is SEHNR and CDR2 is FQNEAQ (reference sequence). Deletions cut 3 bases from V and 7 bases from J, with 10 bases between. This CDR3 is built from 12 residues.

The chain is built from TRBV7-6 and TRBJ1-6; D gene ambiguous. In germline, CDR1 is SGHVS, CDR2 FNYEAQ. Trimming left V 2 bases short and J 5 bases short, with 7 bases between. This CDR3 comprises 14 residues. The chain's CDR3 is CASSLTQDNSPLHF. The DNA for the CDR3 is TGTGCCAGCAGCTTAACCCAGGATAATTCACCCCTCCACTTT.

The genes are TRBV13 and TRBJ2-5, with a weak D call TRBD2 (6 bases). The CDR3 is 15 residues long. Germline values: CDR1 PRHDT, CDR2 FYEKMQ (reference sequence). V lost 3 bases to trimming and J lost 2 bases, with 13 bases between them. DNA of the CDR3: TGTGCCAGCAGCTTGGGACTCAAGTTACAAGAGACCCAGTACTTC. Translated: CASSLGLKLQETQYF.

The chain has TRBV19 and TRBJ2-2; 8 bases fit TRBD1. Trimming cost V 5 bases and J 3 bases; bases outside gene matches: 5. Per germline, CDR1 LNHDA and CDR2 SQIVND (reference sequence). The CDR3 is 15 amino acids. CDR3 coding DNA: TGTGCCAGTAGTTTTGGACAGGGTGACACCGGGGAGCTGTTTTTT. This gives the protein CASSFGQGDTGELFF. The complete variable domain, with remaining parts taken from reference TRBV19 and TRBJ2-2, reads DGGITQSPKYLFRKEGQNVTLSCEQNLNHDAMYWYRQDPGQGLRLIYYSQIVNDFQKGDIAEGYSVSREKKESFPLTVTSAQKNPTAFYLCASSFGQGDTGELFFGEGSRLTVL.

The chain joins TRBV3-1 (or the pseudogene TRBV3-2) to TRBJ1-2; no firm D call. Deletions cut 5 bases from V and 6 bases from J, with 7 bases between. Per germline, CDR1 LGHDT and CDR2 YNNKEL (reference sequence). CDR3 length: 11 residues. Here the CDR3 reads CASSIRNGYTF. CDR3 DNA sequence: TGTGCCAGCAGCATCCGTAATGGCTACACCTTC.

The chain combines TRBV2 with TRBJ1-2; 7 bases are shared with TRBD1. Germline CDR1 and CDR2: SNHLY and FYNNEI. Trimming took 6 bases from V and 0 from J; bases not matched to a gene: 7. There are 15 residues in the CDR3. The CDR3 DNA reads TGTGCCAGCAGAGCGAGGACAGGTCCTAACTATGGCTACACCTTC. It encodes CASRARTGPNYGYTF.

The gene calls are TRBV7-9 and TRBJ2-1; 7 bases fit TRBD1. Germline V gene sequence: CDR1 SEHNR, CDR2 FQNEAQ (reference sequence). The length of the CDR3 is 16 residues. After removal of 4 bases from V and 7 bases from J, the junction contained 13 bases not matched to a gene. Here the CDR3 DNA reads TGTGCCAGCAGCTCCTGGACAGGAGAAGTTCCAAATGAGCAGTTCTTC. Its protein is CASSSWTGEVPNEQFF.

This chain connects TRBV5-8 to TRBJ1-5; possible D gene TRBD1, 6 bases. The CDR3 has 15 residues. The V gene's germline CDR1 is SGHTS and CDR2 YDEGEE. V lost 3 bases and J 11 bases, leaving 21 bases between the germline ends. The CDR3 sequence is CASSSSFGQGQSQHF. Here the CDR3 DNA reads TGTGCCAGCAGCTCCTCCTTCGGGCAGGGGCAATCCCAGCATTTT.

The V call is TRBV12-3 or TRBV12-4, the J call TRBJ1-2; D is uncertain. This CDR3 has 11 amino acids. The V gene lost 3 bases and the J gene lost 7 bases, with 6 bases spanning the gap. CDR3 sequence (DNA): TGTGCCAGCAGTTTCCAGGTTGGCTACACCTTC. This gives the protein CASSFQVGYTF.

This clone was seen a handful of times. The V and J genes are TRBV25-1 and TRBJ1-1; 11 nucleotides agree with TRBD1. The V gene's germline CDR1 is MGHDK and CDR2 SYGVNS. The length of the CDR3 is 13 residues. After removal of 6 bases from V and 4 bases from J, the junction contained 1 base not matched to a gene. The CDR3: CASRGTGGTEAFF. CDR3 DNA: TGTGCCAGCAGGGGGACAGGGGGCACTGAAGCTTTCTTT.

This chain uses TRBV29-1 with TRBJ1-2; D is uncertain. Per germline, CDR1 SQVTM and CDR2 ANQGSEA. This CDR3 region has 12 residues. Trimming stripped 6 bases from V and 0 bases from J, with 8 bases between. The CDR3 spells CSVGKANYGYTF. Written as DNA, the CDR3 is TGCAGCGTCGGGAAAGCTAACTATGGCTACACCTTC.

The gene calls are TRBV7-2 and TRBJ1-1; D might be TRBD1 (5 bases). V gave up 5 bases and J gave up 11 bases, with 24 bases separating them. The CDR3 contains 15 residues. Germline V lookup: CDR1 SGHTA, CDR2 FQGNSA. The CDR3 spells CASSREAARPRGAFF. The DNA of the CDR3 is TGTGCCAGCAGCCGGGAGGCAGCACGCCCGCGGGGGGCTTTCTTT.

A note on this clone: Other DNA sequences in this sample translate to the same CDR3. The CDR3 DNA sequence: TGTGCCAGCAGTTGGACAGGGAACACTGAAGCTTTCTTT. Its translation: CASSWTGNTEAFF. V is TRBV6-5 and J is TRBJ1-1, with 7 bases that match TRBD1. CDR3 length equals 13 residues. CDR1 is MNHEY, CDR2 SVGAGI, per germline. The trim removed 4 bases at V and 1 base at J, leaving 0 bases unmatched.

The V and J genes are TRBV15 and TRBJ1-5; D perhaps matches TRBD1 (5 bases). The CDR3 has 16 amino acids. V dropped 3 bases and J dropped 1 base, with 13 bases sitting between them. CDR1 and CDR2 from the germline V gene are LNHNV and YYDKDF (reference sequence). This CDR3 is CATSRAQEGSNQPQHF. Here the CDR3 DNA reads TGTGCCACCAGCAGGGCCCAGGAGGGGAGCAATCAGCCCCAGCATTTT.

V usage is TRBV5-6 and J usage is TRBJ1-1; 10 bases agree with TRBD1. Per the germline V gene, CDR1 is SGHDT and CDR2 is YYEEEE. V was pared by 7 bases and J by 6 bases, with 12 bases of the junction left unmatched. The CDR3 has 15 residues. The chain's CDR3 is CASRGAGQGEAEAFF. The CDR3 DNA follows: TGTGCCAGCCGAGGGGCCGGACAGGGGGAAGCTGAAGCTTTCTTT.

The chain is built from TRBV21-1 and TRBJ2-7; the table's D call of TRBD2 was not tested on the DNA. TRBV21-1 is annotated as a pseudogene. This CDR3 region has 16 residues. The DNA of the CDR3 is TGTGCCAGCGGATTAAACTATCGGGGGGGCCTTAACGAGCAGTACTTC. This sequence encodes CASGLNYRGGLNEQYF.

This rearrangement joins TRBV28 to TRBJ2-5, with 11 bases identical to TRBD2. The CDR3 is 15 residues long. With 2 bases clipped from V and 2 bases from J, the junction kept 1 base outside the gene matches. CDR1 is MDHEN and CDR2 is SYDVKM in the germline V gene. Here the CDR3 DNA reads TGTGCCAGCAGTTTAGTAGCGGGGGGGCAAGAGACCCAGTACTTC. Translation: CASSLVAGGQETQYF.

This clone was observed a single time. The chain recombines TRBV11-3 with TRBJ2-1; TRBD2 agrees at 13 bases. Germline CDR1 reads SGHNT; CDR2 reads YENEEA. The CDR3 is 17 amino acids. V lost 0 bases, J lost 4 bases, and 3 bases stayed unmatched. This CDR3 is CASSLETSGGLYNEQFF. The CDR3, as DNA: TGTGCCAGCAGCTTAGAGACTAGCGGGGGGCTATACAATGAGCAGTTCTTC.

The rearrangement uses TRBV2 and TRBJ2-3; D might be TRBD1 (7 bases). Germline values: CDR1 SNHLY, CDR2 FYNNEI. The CDR3 loop spans 16 amino acids. With 2 bases removed from V and 1 base from J, the gap between germline ends came to 13 bases. The CDR3 loop reads CASSESRGVRTDTQYF. CDR3 coding DNA: TGTGCCAGCAGTGAATCCAGGGGGGTTCGCACAGATACGCAGTATTTT.

As to this clone: The sample holds other DNA sequences that translate to the same CDR3. The J gene is TRBJ1-4, the V gene TRBV15, with 9 nucleotides matching TRBD1. This CDR3 comprises 14 residues. Germline V gives CDR1 LNHNV, CDR2 YYDKDF (reference sequence). V gave up 3 bases and J gave up 8 bases; unmatched junction bases: 4. CDR3 region: CATSRDRGWEKLFF. CDR3 nucleotides: TGTGCCACCAGCAGGGACAGGGGTTGGGAAAAACTGTTTTTT.

The V gene is TRBV11-2, the J gene TRBJ1-5; 8 bases fit TRBD1. Germline trimming cut 5 bases from V and 6 bases from J; bases unmatched to any gene: 3. The germline V gene has CDR1 SGHAT and CDR2 FQNNGV. There are 13 residues in the CDR3. CDR3 nucleotides: TGTGCCAGCAGCCCAGGGGGCACTCAGCCCCAGCATTTT. Translated: CASSPGGTQPQHF.

Comments on this clone: This sample includes further DNA sequences coding for the same CDR3. The chain links TRBV5-1 to TRBJ1-1, with D maybe TRBD1 (5 bases). The V and J ends lost 0 bases and 5 bases respectively, with 8 bases between them. CDR1 and CDR2 from the germline V gene are SGHRS and YFSETQ. The CDR3 spans 13 residues. CDR3 amino acids: CASSLGSGTEAFF. CDR3 DNA sequence: TGCGCCAGCAGCTTGGGGTCAGGGACTGAAGCTTTCTTT.

The genes are TRBV7-9 and TRBJ1-4; D is possibly TRBD1 (5 bases). Germline assignment: CDR1 SEHNR and CDR2 FQNEAQ (reference sequence). Trimming stripped 3 bases from V and 4 bases from J, with 21 bases between. The CDR3 loop spans 18 amino acids. CDR3 in amino acids: CASSFPPLGGSGNEKLFF. The CDR3 DNA reads TGTGCCAGCAGCTTCCCGCCTCTGGGGGGTTCGGGTAATGAAAAACTGTTTTTT.

The rearrangement joins TRBV20-1 to TRBJ1-2; 10 bases agree with TRBD1. Germline-derived CDR1 and CDR2 are DFQATT and SNEGSKA (reference sequence). This CDR3 is built from 14 residues. The trim removed 3 bases at V and 3 bases at J, leaving 4 bases unmatched. The CDR3 bases are TGCAGTGCTAGTCCCGGGACAGGGGACTATGGCTACACCTTC. It codes for CSASPGTGDYGYTF.